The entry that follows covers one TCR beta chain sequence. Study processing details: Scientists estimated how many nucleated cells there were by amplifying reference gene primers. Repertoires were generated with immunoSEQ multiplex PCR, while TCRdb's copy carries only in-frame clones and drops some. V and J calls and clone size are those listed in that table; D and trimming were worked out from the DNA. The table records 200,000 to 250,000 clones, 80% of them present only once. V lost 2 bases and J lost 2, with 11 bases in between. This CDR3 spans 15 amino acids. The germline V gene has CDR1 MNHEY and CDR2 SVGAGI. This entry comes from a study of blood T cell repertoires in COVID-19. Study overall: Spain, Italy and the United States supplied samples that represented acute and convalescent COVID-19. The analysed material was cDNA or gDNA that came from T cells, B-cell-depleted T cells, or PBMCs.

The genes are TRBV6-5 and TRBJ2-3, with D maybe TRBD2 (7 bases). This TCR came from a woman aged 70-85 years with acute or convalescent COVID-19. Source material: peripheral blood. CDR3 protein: CASSYEGGPTDTQYF. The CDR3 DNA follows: TGTGCCAGCAGTTACGAGGGGGGGCCCACAGATACGCAGTATTTT.